This T cell receptor beta chain was captured in a study of T-cell memory formation after mild COVID-19. Study in general: TCR clusters largely stayed donor specific.

This CDR3 region has 14 residues. Trimming took off 3 bases at V and 5 bases at J, with 13 bases between the two ends. General study points: Several responding clones turned up in pre-infection memory, indicating that cross-reactive memory may have taken part. Among clones contracting day 15 to 85, CD4/CD8 was balanced, whereas later expanders leaned CD4+.

Sample barcodes and UMIs were carried by the TCR alpha and TCR beta cDNA libraries that 5'RACE generated with constant-segment primers. TCRdb fed the 5' RACE reads into MiXCR, producing one record per CDR3 protein. The profile covers roughly 190,000 distinct CDR3 sequences, with 18% appearing a single time and 2.4% taken by the ten largest. As to this clonotype: Its antigen is unknown.

The sequence was collected from an adult woman who had mild COVID-19 (a few samples of this study predate the infection). Cell type and time point are not known. The source material was PBMCs or a T cell subset sorted from them (not recorded which). This rearrangement joins TRBV12-3 or TRBV12-4 to TRBJ1-2; D remains ambiguous. CDR3 coding DNA: TGTGCCAGCAGTTTGTCAGACTCTACTTATGGCTACACCTTC. Amino acid sequence: CASSLSDSTYGYTF.